The 15 T cell receptor beta chains below all came from one sample that was sequenced in a study of tumor and adjacent non-tumor tissue in lung cancer. RNA was extracted from bulk tissue without any cell sorting. More than 3 cm separated this lung sample from the edge of the tumor. A modified ARM-PCR protocol with three rounds of nested PCR amplified TCRbeta. A single record per CDR3 protein comes from TCRdb applying MiXCR to the multiplex PCR reads. The data contain some 100,000 distinct CDR3 sequences, 75% to 90% of them singletons. Specimen: distant non-tumor lung tissue. The receptors originated from a man between 60 and 75 years old with small cell lung cancer.

At least ten counts were recorded for this clonotype. The chain has TRBV12-3 or TRBV12-4 and TRBJ2-2; 8 bases are a match to TRBD2. This CDR3 is built from 17 residues. V trimming: 6 bases; J trimming: 3 bases; junction bases outside the gene matches: 12. The CDR3 coding sequence is TGTGCCAGCAGCCCTCAGCGAGCGGGGGTACACACCGGGGAGCTGTTTTTT. Its protein product is CASSPQRAGVHTGELFF.

Of note for this clonotype: One end of the junction fails to match germline, which may point to a read error. The chain is built from TRBV5-6 and TRBJ2-1; 10 bases are a match to TRBD2. Looked up from germline, CDR1 is SGHDT and CDR2 is YYEEEE. This CDR3 has 17 residues. The CDR3 is CVSSSISGRSMYNEQFF. CDR3 sequence (DNA): TGTGTCAGCAGTTCCATTAGCGGGAGGAGTATGTACAATGAGCAGTTCTTC.

Concerning this clonotype itself: The final CDR3 position lacks the conserved phenylalanine or tryptophan, pointing to a likely read error. No DNA is shown, since the ends of the CDR3 on it are uncertain; the CDR3 is the one TCRdb lists. This chain links TRBV12-3 or TRBV12-4 with TRBJ2-1; TRBD2 is taken as the D call from the table, unchecked against the DNA. Ends included, the CDR3 has 14 residues. This CDR3 reads CASSFRALADEQIL.

The chain carries TRBV6-5 and TRBJ1-5; D might be TRBD1 (5 bases). Germline lookup yields CDR1 MNHEY and CDR2 SVGAGI. CDR3 length: 17 residues. V was clipped by 5 bases and J by 4 bases, with 21 bases between them. CDR3 sequence reads: CASSPRDWGYSNQPQHF. In DNA form, the CDR3 reads TGTGCCAGCAGTCCCCGGGACTGGGGATATAGTAATCAGCCCCAGCATTTT.

For this clonotype: A junction end diverges from the germline sequence, so it may reflect a read error. The chain joins TRBV5-6 to TRBJ2-1; 8 bases match TRBD2. Germline V CDR1 and CDR2: SGHDT, YYEEEE. The CDR3 length is 15 residues. The CDR3 loop reads CASSMGIAGYNEQFF. The CDR3 DNA sequence: TGTGCCAGCAGCATGGGTATAGCGGGGTACAATGAGCAGTTCTTT.

Comment on this clonotype: Because it lacks the conserved phenylalanine or tryptophan at the end, this CDR3 is likely a read error. The genes are TRBV10-3 and TRBJ1-3; D is unresolved. Trimming pared 2 bases from V and 1 base from J, leaving 6 bases between. The CDR3 totals 14 residues. The V gene's germline CDR1 is ENHRY and CDR2 SYGVKD. The CDR3 protein is CAISEKGSGNTIYL. The CDR3 DNA sequence: TGTGCCATCAGTGAGAAGGGTTCTGGAAACACCATATATTTA.

Concerning this clonotype: One junction end does not reproduce the germline sequence, and a read error may be involved. J is TRBJ2-2 and V is TRBV29-1, with D maybe TRBD1 (5 bases). This CDR3 contains 10 residues. Germline V gives CDR1 SQVTM, CDR2 ANQGSEA. The DNA of the CDR3 is TGCGGGGCGAACACCGGGCAGCTGGTTTTT. Translated: CGANTGQLVF.

The genes are TRBV11-2 and TRBJ2-1; D remains unclear. Trimming took 7 bases from V and 8 from J, leaving 15 bases between them. Per the germline V gene, CDR1 is SGHAT and CDR2 is FQNNGV. The CDR3 sequence is 13 residues long. The CDR3 loop reads CASNACTNHEQFF. In DNA form, the CDR3 reads TGTGCCAGCAACGCGTGCACTAACCATGAGCAGTTCTTC. Filled out from reference TRBV11-2 and TRBJ2-1, the complete variable domain reads EAGVAQSPRYKIIEKRQSVAFWCNPISGHATLYWYQQILGQGPKLLIQFQNNGVVDDSQLPKDRFSAERLKGVDSTLKIQPAKLEDSAVYLCASNACTNHEQFFGPGTRLTVL.

The V call is TRBV10-3, the J call TRBJ1-1, with D uncertain. Trimming pared 0 bases from V and 13 bases from J, leaving 18 bases between. Per the germline V gene, CDR1 is ENHRY and CDR2 is SYGVKD. The CDR3 runs to 14 residues. CDR3: CAISESGGSFVDFF. The CDR3 nucleotides are TGTGCCATCAGTGAGTCTGGAGGGTCATTTGTGGATTTCTTT.

This clonotype was observed at least ten times. One end of the junction is discordant with germline, which a read error may explain. V is TRBV20-1 and J is TRBJ2-7; D remains unclear. CDR3 length equals 12 residues. The V gene's germline CDR1 is DFQATT and CDR2 SNEGSKA (reference sequence). The CDR3 loop reads CSATDTQYGQYF. The DNA for the CDR3 is TGCAGTGCTACAGACACACAATACGGGCAGTACTTC.

About this clonotype itself: A junction end diverges from the germline sequence, so it may reflect a read error. V is TRBV7-8 and J is TRBJ1-2, with 12 bases lining up with TRBD1. The CDR3 contains 15 residues. Germline V CDR1 and CDR2: SGHVS, FQNEAQ. The CDR3 DNA sequence: TGTACCAGCGGCCCCGAGGGACAGGGGGCGTCTGGCTACACCTTC. Translation: CTSGPEGQGASGYTF.

Notes on this clonotype: A much larger clone lies one base from this, so it may be a read error. The rearrangement joins TRBV11-2 to TRBJ1-1; D not resolved. Germline CDR1 is SGHAT and CDR2 is FQNNGV. The CDR3 contains 15 residues. The DNA for the CDR3 is TGTGTCAGCAGCTTATCGGTCGAGGTTTTCGGTGAGGCTTTCTTT. Encoded protein: CVSSLSVEVFGEAFF.

The gene calls are TRBV11-2 and TRBJ2-7; TRBD2 matches 7 bases. The V and J ends lost 11 bases and 0 bases, in that order; junction bases with no gene match: 13. Germline V gives CDR1 SGHAT, CDR2 FQNNGV. The CDR3 spans 15 residues. CDR3 sequence (DNA): TGTGCCGGTAGCTTAGGCAGCGGGAACTCCTACGAGCAGTACGTC. Translated, it gives CAGSLGSGNSYEQYV.

With respect to this clonotype: One junction end disagrees with the germline gene, perhaps due to a read error. V is TRBV4-2 and J is TRBJ1-1; D gene uncertain. CDR3 length: 11 amino acids. Germline-derived CDR1 and CDR2 are LGHNA and YNFKEQ. CDR3 nucleotides: TGTACCAGCAGCCAAGGACCTGAACCTTTGTTT. Protein product: CTSSQGPEPLF.

With regard to this clonotype: Germline is not matched at one junction end, which may reflect a read error. The chain employs TRBV28 and TRBJ1-1; TRBD1 aligns across 7 bases. Germline-derived CDR1 and CDR2 are MDHEN and SYDVKM. The CDR3 sequence is 13 residues long. CDR3 protein: CVSSKRGPTDAFF. The CDR3 DNA reads TGTGTCAGCAGTAAAAGGGGGCCCACTGACGCTTTCTTT. Using reference TRBV28 and TRBJ1-1 for the parts outside the CDR3, the full variable domain is DVKVTQSSRYLVKRTGEKVFLECVQDMDHENMFWYRQDPGLGLRLIYFSYDVKMKEKGDIPEGYSVSREKKERFSLILESASTNQTSMYLCVSSKRGPTDAFFGQGTRLTVV.